These 13 T cell receptor beta chains came from one sample sequenced in a study of shared clonotypes between healthy human individuals. CD45RO-negative, CCR7-selected cells formed the naive CD8 fraction, which excluded terminally differentiated effector memory CD45RA+ cells. Method: immunoSEQ multiplex PCR; TCRdb's copy keeps in-frame clones and lacks some. Here the sample spans hundreds of thousands of clones, 95% being singletons. The specimen sequenced was naive CD8+ T cells sorted from blood. The receptors here all came from a woman aged 25 to 39 in good health.

V gene TRBV13 combines with J gene TRBJ2-4; D remains ambiguous. The germline V gene encodes CDR1 PRHDT and CDR2 FYEKMQ (reference sequence). This CDR3 has 15 amino acids. Between the trimmed V and J ends, which lost 5 bases and 0 bases, there was a span of 11 bases. In DNA, the CDR3 is TGTGCCAGCAGCCGGACCAGTCTAGCCAAAAACATTCAGTACTTC. It translates to CASSRTSLAKNIQYF.

The chain links TRBV27 to TRBJ2-2; D perhaps matches TRBD1 (5 bases). The CDR3 extends over 14 amino acids. Trimming took off 6 bases at V and 4 bases at J, with 12 bases between the two ends. Germline CDR1 is MNHEY and CDR2 is SMNVEV (reference sequence). The CDR3 DNA reads as TGTGCCAGCAGGGAGACAGCCCGCACCGGGGAGCTGTTTTTT. Amino acid sequence: CASRETARTGELFF.

The rearrangement uses TRBV10-2 and TRBJ2-5; possibly TRBD1 for D (5 bases). Deletions cut 2 bases from V and 3 bases from J, with 10 bases between. The CDR3 has 14 residues. The germline gives CDR1 WSHSY, CDR2 SAAADI. CDR3 region: CASSEPRQKETQYF. The CDR3 bases are TGCGCCAGCAGTGAGCCTAGACAGAAAGAGACCCAGTACTTC.

The rearrangement joins TRBV7-2 to TRBJ2-5; 9 bases are shared with TRBD2. The DNA end favors TRBJ2-7, so the J call may be wrong. This CDR3 region has 15 residues. The V gene's germline CDR1 is SGHTA and CDR2 FQGNSA. CDR3 sequence (DNA): TGTGCCAGCAGCTTAAATGCGGGAGGGGCCTACGAGCAGTACTTC. It yields the protein CASSLNAGGAYEQYF.

V and J are TRBV14 and TRBJ2-3, with D perhaps TRBD2 (5 bases). In germline, CDR1 is SGHDN, CDR2 FVKESK. V lost 1 base and J 6 bases, leaving 8 bases between the germline ends. There are 13 residues in the CDR3. The CDR3 reads CASSQGWRDTQYF. The CDR3 DNA is TGTGCCAGCAGCCAAGGCTGGAGGGATACGCAGTATTTT. The full variable domain, in which reference TRBV14 and TRBJ2-3 provide the parts outside the CDR3, is EAGVTQFPSHSVIEKGQTVTLRCDPISGHDNLYWYRRVMGKEIKFLLHFVKESKQDESGMPNNRFLAERTGGTYSTLKVQPAELEDSGVYFCASSQGWRDTQYFGPGTRLTVL.

The V and J genes are TRBV6-4 and TRBJ2-2; a weak D match, TRBD2 (5 bases). The germline gives CDR1 MRHNA, CDR2 SNTAGT. The CDR3 is made up of 13 amino acids. Trimming left V 9 bases short and J 0 bases short, with 8 bases between. This CDR3 is CASRGANTGELFF. CDR3 sequence (DNA): TGTGCCAGTCGGGGAGCGAACACCGGGGAGCTGTTTTTT.

V and J are TRBV14 and TRBJ2-7, with a weak D call TRBD2 (6 bases). Trimming stripped 4 bases from V and 2 bases from J, with 18 bases between. Germline V lookup: CDR1 SGHDN, CDR2 FVKESK. The CDR3 is 16 amino acids. The CDR3 nucleotides read TGTGCCAGCAGCCCATATGGCGGGTGGGGGGCCTACGAGCAGTACTTC. This encodes CASSPYGGWGAYEQYF.

The DNA for the CDR3 is TGTGCCAGCAGTTACTCTAGCGGGAGGACCTACAATGAGCAGTTCTTC. This codes for CASSYSSGRTYNEQFF. The chain joins TRBV2 to TRBJ2-1, with 11 bases aligning to TRBD2. V lost 5 bases to trimming and J lost 2 bases; unmatched junction nucleotides: 5. From germline, CDR1 is SNHLY and CDR2 FYNNEI. The CDR3 has 16 amino acids.

The chain is built from TRBV7-9 and TRBJ1-1; D uncertain. Germline V CDR1 and CDR2: SEHNR, FQNEAQ (reference sequence). Trimming cost V 5 bases and J 3 bases, with 16 bases left between them. The CDR3 runs to 15 residues. In nucleotides, the CDR3 is TGTGCCAGCAGCACAGATCTTGAGGAGCACACTGAAGCTTTCTTT. Amino acid sequence: CASSTDLEEHTEAFF.

The rearrangement links TRBV27 to TRBJ1-5, with D uncertain. CDR1 and CDR2 (germline): MNHEY, SMNVEV (reference sequence). CDR3 length: 16 amino acids. V lost 5 bases, J lost 2 bases, and 16 bases lay in between. The CDR3: CASSPSRGLGNQPQHF. The CDR3 DNA is TGTGCCAGCAGTCCATCCCGGGGTCTTGGCAATCAGCCCCAGCATTTT.

V gene TRBV13 combines with J gene TRBJ2-7; D uncertain. The germline V and J ends were trimmed by 5 bases and 0 bases, with 11 bases remaining between them. Germline V CDR1 and CDR2: PRHDT, FYEKMQ (reference sequence). The CDR3 loop spans 14 amino acids. CDR3 nucleotide sequence: TGTGCCAGCAGCCCGCGGACGGACTCCTACGAGCAGTACTTC. Protein sequence: CASSPRTDSYEQYF.

The chain uses TRBV6-5 and TRBJ2-5, with a possible D match to TRBD1 (6 bases). Germline values: CDR1 MNHEY, CDR2 SVGAGI. V lost 4 bases to trimming and J lost 3 bases, with 18 bases between them. The CDR3 totals 16 residues. CDR3 in amino acids: CASSSPTGGVEETQYF. CDR3 in DNA: TGTGCCAGCAGTTCCCCGACAGGAGGCGTCGAAGAGACCCAGTACTTC.

This chain uses TRBV6-1 with TRBJ2-7; 9 bases align to TRBD1. CDR1 and CDR2 from the germline V gene are MNHNS and SASEGT. J lost 5 bases, V lost 3 bases, and 5 bases had no gene match. This CDR3 spans 14 amino acids. Written as DNA, the CDR3 is TGTGCCAGCAGTGATACGGGACAGGGCCACGAGCAGTACTTC. It yields the protein CASSDTGQGHEQYF.